This T cell receptor beta chain was sequenced during a study of blood T cell repertoires in COVID-19. Background on the study: The study drew acute and convalescent COVID-19 samples from the United States, Italy and Spain. In each case, the material was cDNA or gDNA derived from T cells, B-cell-depleted T cells, or PBMCs.

CDR3 size: 15 residues. The germline CDR1 and CDR2 sequences are SEHNR and FQNEAQ (reference sequence). J lost 3 bases, V lost 3 bases, and 7 bases had no gene match. The Seattle site enrolled patients during active infection and followed them longitudinally. Original processing notes: Researchers report that nucleated cell counts were estimated from reference gene primer amplification. Clones were read by immunoSEQ multiplex PCR, and TCRdb kept only the in-frame ones, dropping some. The V and J calls and clone size come from that table; D and trimming were worked out from the DNA. The sample includes about 55,000 clones, roughly 87% of them seen just once.

This chain connects TRBV7-9 to TRBJ2-7; 8 bases line up with TRBD1. Sequencing was performed on peripheral blood. The sequence derives from a man aged 35 to 55 with COVID-19, enrolled during active disease. The CDR3 loop is CASSFAGTGIYEQYF. CDR3 bases: TGTGCCAGCAGCTTTGCCGGGACAGGAATCTACGAGCAGTACTTC.